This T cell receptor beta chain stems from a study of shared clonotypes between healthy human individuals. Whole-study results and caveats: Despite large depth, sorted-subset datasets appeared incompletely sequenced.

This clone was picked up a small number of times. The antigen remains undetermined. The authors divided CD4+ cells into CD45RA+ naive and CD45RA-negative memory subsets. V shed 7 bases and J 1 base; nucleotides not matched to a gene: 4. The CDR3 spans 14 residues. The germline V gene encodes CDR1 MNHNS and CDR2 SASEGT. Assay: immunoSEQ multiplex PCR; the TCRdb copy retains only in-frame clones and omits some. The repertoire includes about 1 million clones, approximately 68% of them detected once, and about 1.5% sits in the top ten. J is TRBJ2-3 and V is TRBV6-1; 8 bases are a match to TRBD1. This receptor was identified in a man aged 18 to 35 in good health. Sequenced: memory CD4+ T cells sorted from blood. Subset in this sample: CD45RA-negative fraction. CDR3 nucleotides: TGTGCCAGCAAGACGGACAGGGGCACAGATACGCAGTATTTT. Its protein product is CASKTDRGTDTQYF.